This TCR beta chain stems from a study of shared clonotypes between healthy human individuals. General study findings and limits: Deeper or shallower sequencing was expected to change how clonotypes are shared among donors.

About this clone itself: The antigen is undetermined.

The method was immunoSEQ multiplex PCR; TCRdb's version includes in-frame clones alone and lacks a portion of them. Here the sample spans about 580,000 clones, 95% to 98% being singletons. CD45RO negativity and positive selection for CCR7 defined naive CD8 cells, a population that excluded terminally differentiated effector memory CD45RA+ cells. Donors, without exception, were Caucasian adults residing in Nashville, Tennessee. The sequence came from a man aged 25 to 45 in good health. The sequenced material came from naive CD8+ T cells sorted from blood.

CDR3: CASRTRGDYSYNEQFF. The CDR3 nucleotides read TGTGCCAGCAGAACAAGGGGGGACTACTCCTACAATGAGCAGTTCTTC. The chain has TRBV13 and TRBJ2-1; D is possibly TRBD2 (7 bases). The V gene lost 6 bases and the J gene lost 0 bases, with 15 bases spanning the gap. The CDR3 contains 16 residues. CDR1 PRHDT and CDR2 FYEKMQ come from the germline V gene (reference sequence).